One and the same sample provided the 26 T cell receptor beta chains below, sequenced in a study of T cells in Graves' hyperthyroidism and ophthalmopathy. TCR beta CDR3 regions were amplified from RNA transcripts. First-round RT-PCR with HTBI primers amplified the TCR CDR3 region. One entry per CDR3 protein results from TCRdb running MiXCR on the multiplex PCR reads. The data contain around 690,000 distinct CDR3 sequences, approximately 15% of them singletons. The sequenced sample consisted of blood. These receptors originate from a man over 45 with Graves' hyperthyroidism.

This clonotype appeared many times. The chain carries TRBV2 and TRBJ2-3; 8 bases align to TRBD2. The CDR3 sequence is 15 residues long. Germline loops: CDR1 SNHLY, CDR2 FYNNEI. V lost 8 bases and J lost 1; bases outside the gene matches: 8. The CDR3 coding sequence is TGTGCCAGCGGCTCGTGGCGGGGGGGCACAGATACGCAGTATTTT. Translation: CASGSWRGGTDTQYF. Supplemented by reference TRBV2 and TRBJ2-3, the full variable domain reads EPEVTQTPSHQVTQMGQEVILRCVPISNHLYFYWYRQILGQKVEFLVSFYNNEISEKSEIFDDQFSVERPDGSNFTLKIRSTKLEDSAMYFCASGSWRGGTDTQYFGPGTRLTVL.

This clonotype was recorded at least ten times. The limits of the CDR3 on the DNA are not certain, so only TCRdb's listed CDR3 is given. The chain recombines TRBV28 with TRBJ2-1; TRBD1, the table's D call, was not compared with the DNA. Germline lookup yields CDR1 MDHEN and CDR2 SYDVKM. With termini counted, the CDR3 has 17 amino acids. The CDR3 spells CASSSAPGQGSYNEQFF.

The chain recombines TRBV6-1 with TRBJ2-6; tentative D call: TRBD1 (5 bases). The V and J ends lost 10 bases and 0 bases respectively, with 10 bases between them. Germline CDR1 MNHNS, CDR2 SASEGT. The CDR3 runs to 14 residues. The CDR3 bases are TGTGCCACACAGGCCAGCTCTGGGGCCAACGTCCTGACTTTC. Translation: CATQASSGANVLTF.

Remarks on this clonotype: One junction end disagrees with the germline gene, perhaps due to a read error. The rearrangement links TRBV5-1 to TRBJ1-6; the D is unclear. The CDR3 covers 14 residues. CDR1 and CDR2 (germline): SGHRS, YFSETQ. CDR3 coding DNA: TGTGCCAGCAGCTCCTACTCATATAATTCACCCCTCCACTTT. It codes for CASSSYSYNSPLHF.

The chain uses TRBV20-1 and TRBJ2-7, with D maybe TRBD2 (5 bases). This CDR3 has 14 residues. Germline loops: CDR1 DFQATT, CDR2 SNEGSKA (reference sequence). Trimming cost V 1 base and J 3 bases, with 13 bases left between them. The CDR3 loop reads CSARVPGIYYEQYF. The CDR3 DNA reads TGCAGTGCTAGAGTCCCGGGAATTTACTACGAGCAGTACTTC.

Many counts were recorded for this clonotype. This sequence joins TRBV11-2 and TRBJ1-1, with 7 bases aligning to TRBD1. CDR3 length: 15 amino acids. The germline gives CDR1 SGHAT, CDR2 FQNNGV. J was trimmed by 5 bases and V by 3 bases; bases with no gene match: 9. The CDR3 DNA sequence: TGTGCCAGCAGCTTTAGTAACAGGGGCTGGACTGAAGCTTTCTTT. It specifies CASSFSNRGWTEAFF.

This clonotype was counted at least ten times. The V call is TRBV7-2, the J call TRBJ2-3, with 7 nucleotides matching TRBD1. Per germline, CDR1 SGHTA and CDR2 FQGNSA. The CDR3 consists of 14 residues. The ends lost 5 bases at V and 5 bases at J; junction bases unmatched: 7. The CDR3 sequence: CASSLDRAIDTQYF. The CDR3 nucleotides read TGTGCCAGCAGCCTCGACAGGGCCATAGATACGCAGTATTTT. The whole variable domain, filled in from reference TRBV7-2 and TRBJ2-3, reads GAGVSQSPSNKVTEKGKDVELRCDPISGHTALYWYRQSLGQGLEFLIYFQGNSAPDKSGLPSDRFSAERTGGSVSTLTIQRTQQEDSAVYLCASSLDRAIDTQYFGPGTRLTVL.

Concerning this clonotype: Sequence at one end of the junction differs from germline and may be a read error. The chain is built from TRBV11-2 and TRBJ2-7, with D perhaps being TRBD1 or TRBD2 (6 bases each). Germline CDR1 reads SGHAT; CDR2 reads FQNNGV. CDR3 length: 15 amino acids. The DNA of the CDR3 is TGTGCCAGCAGCTTCCAACGGGGGCTAACCTACGAGAAGTACTTC. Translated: CASSFQRGLTYEKYF.

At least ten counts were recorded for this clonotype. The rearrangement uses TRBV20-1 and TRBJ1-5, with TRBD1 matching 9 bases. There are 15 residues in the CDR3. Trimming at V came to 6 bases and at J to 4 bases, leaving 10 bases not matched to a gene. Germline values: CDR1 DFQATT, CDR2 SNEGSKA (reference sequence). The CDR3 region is CSATRTGVINQPQHF. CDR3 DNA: TGCAGTGCAACAAGGACAGGGGTGATAAATCAGCCCCAGCATTTT.

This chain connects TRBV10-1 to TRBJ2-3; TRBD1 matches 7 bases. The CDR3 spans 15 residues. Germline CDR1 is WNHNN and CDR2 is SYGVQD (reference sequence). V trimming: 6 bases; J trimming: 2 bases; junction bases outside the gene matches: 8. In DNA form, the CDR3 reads TGCGCCAGCAGCAGGGGGACCGAGCACACAGATACGCAGTATTTT. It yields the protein CASSRGTEHTDTQYF.

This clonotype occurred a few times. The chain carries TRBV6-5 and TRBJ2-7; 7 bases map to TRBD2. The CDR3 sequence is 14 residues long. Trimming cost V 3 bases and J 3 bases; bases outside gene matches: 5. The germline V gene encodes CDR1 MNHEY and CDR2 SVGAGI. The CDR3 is CASSYTRENYEQYF. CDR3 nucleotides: TGTGCCAGCAGTTATACGCGGGAGAACTACGAGCAGTACTTC.

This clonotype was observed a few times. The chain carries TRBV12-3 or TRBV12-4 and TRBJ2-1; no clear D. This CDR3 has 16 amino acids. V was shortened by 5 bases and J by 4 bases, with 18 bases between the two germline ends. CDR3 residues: CASSRPVGSLYNEQFF. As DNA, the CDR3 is TGTGCCAGCAGTCGCCCCGTAGGTTCCCTTTACAATGAGCAGTTCTTC.

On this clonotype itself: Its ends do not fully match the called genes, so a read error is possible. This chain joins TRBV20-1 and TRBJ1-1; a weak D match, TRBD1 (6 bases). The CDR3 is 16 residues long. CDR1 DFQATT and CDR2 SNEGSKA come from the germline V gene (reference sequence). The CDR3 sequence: CGARDPSRGANTEAFF. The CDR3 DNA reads TGCGGTGCTAGAGACCCATCGAGGGGGGCGAACACTGAAGCTTTCTTT.

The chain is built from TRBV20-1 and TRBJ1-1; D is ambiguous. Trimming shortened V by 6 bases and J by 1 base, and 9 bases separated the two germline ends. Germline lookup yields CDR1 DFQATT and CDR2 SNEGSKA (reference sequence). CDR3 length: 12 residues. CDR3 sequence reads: CSAWEQNTEAFF. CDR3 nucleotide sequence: TGCAGTGCATGGGAACAGAACACTGAAGCTTTCTTT.

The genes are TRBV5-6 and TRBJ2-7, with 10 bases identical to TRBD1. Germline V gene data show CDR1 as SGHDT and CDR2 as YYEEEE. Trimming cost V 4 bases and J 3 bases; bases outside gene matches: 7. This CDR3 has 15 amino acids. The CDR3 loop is CASSNRDRGFYEQYF. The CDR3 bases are TGTGCCAGCAGCAACCGGGACAGGGGTTTCTACGAGCAGTACTTC.

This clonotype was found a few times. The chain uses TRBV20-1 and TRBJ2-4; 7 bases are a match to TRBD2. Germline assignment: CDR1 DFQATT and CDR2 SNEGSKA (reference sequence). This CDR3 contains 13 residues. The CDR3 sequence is CSLTSQAKNIQYF. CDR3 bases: TGCAGCCTGACTAGCCAAGCCAAAAACATTCAGTACTTC.

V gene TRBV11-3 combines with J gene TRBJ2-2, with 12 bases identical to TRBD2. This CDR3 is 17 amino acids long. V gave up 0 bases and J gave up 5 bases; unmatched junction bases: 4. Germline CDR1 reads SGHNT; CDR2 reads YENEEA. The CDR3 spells CASSLEPGLAGTGELFF. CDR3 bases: TGTGCCAGCAGCTTAGAACCGGGACTAGCGGGTACCGGGGAGCTGTTTTTT.

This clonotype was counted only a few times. CDR3 residues: CASNPGVYTDTQYF. In DNA form, the CDR3 reads TGTGCCAGCAACCCAGGGGTCTACACAGATACGCAGTATTTT. J is TRBJ2-3 and V is TRBV9, with D maybe TRBD1 (6 bases). The CDR3 consists of 14 residues. The germline CDR1 and CDR2 sequences are SGDLS and YYNGEE. Trimming shortened V by 6 bases and J by 2 bases, and 13 bases separated the two germline ends.

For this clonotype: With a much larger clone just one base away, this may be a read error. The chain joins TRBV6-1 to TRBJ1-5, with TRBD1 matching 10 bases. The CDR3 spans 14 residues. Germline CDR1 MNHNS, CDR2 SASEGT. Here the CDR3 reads CVSSDRGLRQPQHF. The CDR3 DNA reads TGTGTCAGCAGTGACAGGGGGCTCCGTCAGCCCCAGCATTTT.

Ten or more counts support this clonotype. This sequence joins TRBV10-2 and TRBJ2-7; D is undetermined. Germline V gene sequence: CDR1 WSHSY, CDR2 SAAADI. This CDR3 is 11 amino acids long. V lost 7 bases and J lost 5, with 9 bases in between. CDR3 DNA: TGCGCCAGCACGGACCATCACGAGCAGTACTTC. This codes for CASTDHHEQYF.

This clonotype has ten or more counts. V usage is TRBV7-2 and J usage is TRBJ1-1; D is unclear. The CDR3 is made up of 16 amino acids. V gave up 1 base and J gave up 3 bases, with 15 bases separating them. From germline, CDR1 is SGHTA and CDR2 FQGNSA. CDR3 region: CASSLVPDVRDTEAFF. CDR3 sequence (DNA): TGTGCCAGCAGCTTAGTCCCTGACGTTCGGGACACTGAAGCTTTCTTT.

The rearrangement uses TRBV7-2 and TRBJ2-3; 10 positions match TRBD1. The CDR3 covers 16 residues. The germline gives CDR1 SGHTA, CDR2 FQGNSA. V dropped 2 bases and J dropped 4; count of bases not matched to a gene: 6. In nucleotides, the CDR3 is TGTGCCAGCAGCTTAATCGGGACAGGGGCTTCAGATACGCAGTATTTT. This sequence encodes CASSLIGTGASDTQYF.

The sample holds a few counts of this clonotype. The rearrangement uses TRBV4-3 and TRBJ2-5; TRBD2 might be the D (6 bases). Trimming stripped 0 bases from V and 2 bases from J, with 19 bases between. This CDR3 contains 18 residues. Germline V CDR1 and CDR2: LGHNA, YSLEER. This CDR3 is CASSQEVGASGLQETQYF. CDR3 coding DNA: TGCGCCAGCAGCCAAGAGGTGGGCGCGAGCGGGCTACAAGAGACCCAGTACTTC.

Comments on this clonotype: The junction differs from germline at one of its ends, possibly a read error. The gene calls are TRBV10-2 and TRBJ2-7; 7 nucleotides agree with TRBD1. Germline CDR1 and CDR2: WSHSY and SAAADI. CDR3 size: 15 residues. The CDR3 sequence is CVSSYRHRGLYEQYF. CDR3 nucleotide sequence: TGCGTCAGCAGTTACCGCCACAGGGGTTTATACGAGCAGTACTTC.

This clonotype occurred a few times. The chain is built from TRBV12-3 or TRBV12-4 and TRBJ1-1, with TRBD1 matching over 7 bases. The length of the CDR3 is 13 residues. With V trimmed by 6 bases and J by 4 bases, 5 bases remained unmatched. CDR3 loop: CASRDRDSTEAFF. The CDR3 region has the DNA TGTGCCAGCAGAGACCGGGACAGCACTGAAGCTTTCTTT.

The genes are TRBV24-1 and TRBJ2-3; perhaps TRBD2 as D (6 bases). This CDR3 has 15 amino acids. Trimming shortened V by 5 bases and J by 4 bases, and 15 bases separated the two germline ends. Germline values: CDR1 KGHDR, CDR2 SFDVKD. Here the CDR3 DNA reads TGTGCCACCAGTGTTGGAGGGATTGGAGCAGATACGCAGTATTTT. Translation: CATSVGGIGADTQYF.